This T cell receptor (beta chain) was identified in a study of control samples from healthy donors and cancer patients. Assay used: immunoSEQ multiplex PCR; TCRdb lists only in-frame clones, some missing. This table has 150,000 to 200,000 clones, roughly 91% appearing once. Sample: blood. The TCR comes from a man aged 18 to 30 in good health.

This CDR3 is CASSISGTNTEAFF. Here the CDR3 DNA reads TGTGCCAGTAGTATCTCGGGGACGAACACTGAAGCTTTCTTT. The chain recombines TRBV19 with TRBJ1-1, with D tentatively TRBD1 (5 bases). This CDR3 has 14 residues. Germline V gene sequence: CDR1 LNHDA, CDR2 SQIVND (reference sequence). Trimming shortened V by 3 bases and J by 1 base, and 9 bases separated the two germline ends.